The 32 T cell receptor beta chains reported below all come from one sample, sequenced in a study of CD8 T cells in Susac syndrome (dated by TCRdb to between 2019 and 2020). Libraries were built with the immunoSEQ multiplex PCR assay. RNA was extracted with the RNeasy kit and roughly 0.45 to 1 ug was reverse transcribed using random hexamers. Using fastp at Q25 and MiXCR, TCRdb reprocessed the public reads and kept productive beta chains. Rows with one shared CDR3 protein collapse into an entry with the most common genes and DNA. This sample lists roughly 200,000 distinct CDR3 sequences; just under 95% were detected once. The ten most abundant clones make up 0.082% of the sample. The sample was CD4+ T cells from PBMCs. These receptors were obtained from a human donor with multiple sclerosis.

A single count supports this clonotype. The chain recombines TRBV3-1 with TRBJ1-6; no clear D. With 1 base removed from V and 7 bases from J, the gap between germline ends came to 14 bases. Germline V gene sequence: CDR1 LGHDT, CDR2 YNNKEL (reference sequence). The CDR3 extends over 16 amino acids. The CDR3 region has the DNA TGTGCCAGCAGCCAAGCCACATCCCCCGCGAATTCACCCCTCCACTTT. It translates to CASSQATSPANSPLHF.

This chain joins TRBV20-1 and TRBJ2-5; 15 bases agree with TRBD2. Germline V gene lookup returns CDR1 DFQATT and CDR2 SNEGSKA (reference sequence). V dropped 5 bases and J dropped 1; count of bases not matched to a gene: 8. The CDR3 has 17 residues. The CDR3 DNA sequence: TGCAGTGCTTTCCCCGGGACTAGCGGGGGGCCCCAAGAGACCCAGTACTTC. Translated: CSAFPGTSGGPQETQYF.

The CDR3 nucleotides read TGCAGTGCCGCCTTGGGGGTCCAAGAGACCCAGTACTTC. This encodes CSAALGVQETQYF. The chain couples TRBV20-1 to TRBJ2-5, with D perhaps assigned TRBD1 or TRBD2 (5 bases each). Between the trimmed V and J ends, which lost 6 bases and 1 base, there was a span of 12 bases. The CDR3 contains 13 residues. From germline, CDR1 is DFQATT and CDR2 SNEGSKA (reference sequence).

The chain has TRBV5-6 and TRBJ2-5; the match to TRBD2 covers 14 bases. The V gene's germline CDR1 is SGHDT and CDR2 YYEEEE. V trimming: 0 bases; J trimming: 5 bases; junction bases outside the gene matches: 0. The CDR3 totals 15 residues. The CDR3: CASSLGLAGGETQYF. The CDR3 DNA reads TGTGCCAGCAGCTTGGGACTAGCGGGGGGGGAGACCCAGTACTTC.

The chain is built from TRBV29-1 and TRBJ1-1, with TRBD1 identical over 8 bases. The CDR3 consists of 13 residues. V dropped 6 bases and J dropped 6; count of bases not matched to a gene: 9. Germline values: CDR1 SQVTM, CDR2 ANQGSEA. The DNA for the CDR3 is TGCAGCGTGGACAGGGCGGGGTATGCTGAAGCTTTCTTT. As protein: CSVDRAGYAEAFF.

The DNA of the CDR3 is TGTGCCAGCAGCCCTAATTCCGGGACAGGGTATTCACCCCTCCACTTT. It is translated as CASSPNSGTGYSPLHF. The chain is built from TRBV3-1 and TRBJ1-6; TRBD1 aligns across 9 bases. The CDR3 length is 16 residues. The ends lost 4 bases at V and 8 bases at J; junction bases unmatched: 9. Germline values: CDR1 LGHDT, CDR2 YNNKEL (reference sequence).

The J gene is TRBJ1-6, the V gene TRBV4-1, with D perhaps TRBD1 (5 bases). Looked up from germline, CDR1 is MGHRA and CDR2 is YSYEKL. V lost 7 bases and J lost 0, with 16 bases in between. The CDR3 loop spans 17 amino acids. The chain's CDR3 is CASTSQGPSSYNSPLHF. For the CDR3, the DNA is TGCGCCAGCACCTCCCAGGGCCCGAGCTCCTATAATTCACCCCTCCACTTT.

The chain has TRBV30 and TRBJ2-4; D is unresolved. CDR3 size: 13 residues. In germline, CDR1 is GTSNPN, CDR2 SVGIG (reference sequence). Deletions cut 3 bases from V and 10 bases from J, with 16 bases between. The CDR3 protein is CAWSSTPLGIQYF. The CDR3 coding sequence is TGTGCCTGGAGCTCGACCCCATTAGGGATTCAGTACTTC.

The CDR3 nucleotides are TGTGCCAGCAGCCGACAGGGCCAATATAATTCACCCCTCCACTTT. It encodes CASSRQGQYNSPLHF. V usage is TRBV14 and J usage is TRBJ1-6; 7 bases agree with TRBD1. Germline V gene sequence: CDR1 SGHDN, CDR2 FVKESK. The junction had 4 bases not matched to a gene; V was cut back by 4 bases and J by 4 bases. This CDR3 has 15 residues.

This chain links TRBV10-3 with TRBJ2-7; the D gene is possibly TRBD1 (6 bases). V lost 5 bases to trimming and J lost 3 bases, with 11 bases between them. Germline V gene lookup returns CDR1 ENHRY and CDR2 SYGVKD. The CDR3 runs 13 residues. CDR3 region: CAISPPTGYEQYF. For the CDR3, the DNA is TGTGCCATCAGTCCTCCGACAGGCTACGAGCAGTACTTC.

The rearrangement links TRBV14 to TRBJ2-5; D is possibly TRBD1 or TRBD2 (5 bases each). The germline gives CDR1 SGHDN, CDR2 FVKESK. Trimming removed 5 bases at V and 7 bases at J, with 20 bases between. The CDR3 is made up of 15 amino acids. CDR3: CASSESPGWDATQYF. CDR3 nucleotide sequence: TGTGCCAGCAGCGAATCACCGGGGTGGGACGCGACCCAGTACTTC. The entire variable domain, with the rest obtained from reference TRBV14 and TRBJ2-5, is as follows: EAGVTQFPSHSVIEKGQTVTLRCDPISGHDNLYWYRRVMGKEIKFLLHFVKESKQDESGMPNNRFLAERTGGTYSTLKVQPAELEDSGVYFCASSESPGWDATQYFGPGTRLLVL.

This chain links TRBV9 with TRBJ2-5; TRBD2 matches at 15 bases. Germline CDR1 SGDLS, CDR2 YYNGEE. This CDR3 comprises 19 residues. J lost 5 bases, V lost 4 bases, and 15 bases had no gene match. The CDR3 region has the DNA TGTGCCAGCAGCCCAGTCCCGGGACTAGCGGGGGGCCACCGGGAGACCCAGTACTTC. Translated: CASSPVPGLAGGHRETQYF. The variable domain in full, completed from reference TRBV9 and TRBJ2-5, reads DSGVTQTPKHLITATGQRVTLRCSPRSGDLSVYWYQQSLDQGLQFLIQYYNGEERAKGNILERFSAQQFPDLHSELNLSSLELGDSALYFCASSPVPGLAGGHRETQYFGPGTRLLVL.

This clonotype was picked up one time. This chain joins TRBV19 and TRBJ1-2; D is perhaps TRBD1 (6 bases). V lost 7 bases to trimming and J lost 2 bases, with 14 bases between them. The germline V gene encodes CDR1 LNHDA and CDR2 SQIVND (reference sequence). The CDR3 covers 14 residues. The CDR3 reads CASNVRGPNYGYTF. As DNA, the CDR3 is TGTGCCAGTAATGTCCGGGGGCCGAACTATGGCTACACCTTC.

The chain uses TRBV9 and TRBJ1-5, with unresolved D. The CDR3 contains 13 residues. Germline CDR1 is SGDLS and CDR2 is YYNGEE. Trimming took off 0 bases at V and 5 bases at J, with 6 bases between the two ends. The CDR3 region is CASSVGGYQPQHF. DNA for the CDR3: TGTGCCAGCAGCGTAGGTGGTTATCAGCCCCAGCATTTT.

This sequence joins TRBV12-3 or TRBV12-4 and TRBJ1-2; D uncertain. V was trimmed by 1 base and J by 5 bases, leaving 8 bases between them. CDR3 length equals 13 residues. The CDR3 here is CASSLEFLYGYTF. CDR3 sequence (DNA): TGTGCCAGCAGTTTAGAGTTCCTATATGGCTACACCTTC.

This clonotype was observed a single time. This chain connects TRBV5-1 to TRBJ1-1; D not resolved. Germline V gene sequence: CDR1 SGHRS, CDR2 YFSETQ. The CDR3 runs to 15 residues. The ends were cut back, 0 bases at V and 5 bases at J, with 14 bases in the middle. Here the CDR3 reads CASSLADGFPTEAFF. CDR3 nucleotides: TGCGCCAGCAGCTTGGCCGATGGGTTCCCGACTGAAGCTTTCTTT.

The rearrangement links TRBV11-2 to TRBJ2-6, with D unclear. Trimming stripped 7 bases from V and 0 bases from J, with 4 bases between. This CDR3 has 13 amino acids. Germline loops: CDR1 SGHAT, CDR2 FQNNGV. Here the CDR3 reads CASTPSGANVLTF. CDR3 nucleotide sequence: TGTGCCAGCACCCCCTCTGGGGCCAACGTCCTGACTTTC.

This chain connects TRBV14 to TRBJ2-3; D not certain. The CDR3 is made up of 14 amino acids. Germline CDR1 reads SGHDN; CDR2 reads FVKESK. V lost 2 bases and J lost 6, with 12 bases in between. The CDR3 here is CASSQLGLGDTQYF. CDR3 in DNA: TGTGCCAGCAGCCAATTGGGATTGGGTGATACGCAGTATTTT.

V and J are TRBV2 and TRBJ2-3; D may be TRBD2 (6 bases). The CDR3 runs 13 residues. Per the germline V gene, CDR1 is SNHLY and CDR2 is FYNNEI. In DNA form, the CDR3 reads TGTGCAATCTGGGCTAGCGATCCAGATACGCAGTATTTT. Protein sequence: CAIWASDPDTQYF.

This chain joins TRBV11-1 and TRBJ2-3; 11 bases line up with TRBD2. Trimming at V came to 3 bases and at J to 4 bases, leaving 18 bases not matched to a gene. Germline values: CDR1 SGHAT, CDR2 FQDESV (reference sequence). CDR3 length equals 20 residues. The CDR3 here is CASSFPRIPRTSGGPDTQYF. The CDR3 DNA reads TGTGCCAGCAGCTTCCCCCGGATTCCTCGCACTAGCGGGGGCCCAGATACGCAGTATTTT.

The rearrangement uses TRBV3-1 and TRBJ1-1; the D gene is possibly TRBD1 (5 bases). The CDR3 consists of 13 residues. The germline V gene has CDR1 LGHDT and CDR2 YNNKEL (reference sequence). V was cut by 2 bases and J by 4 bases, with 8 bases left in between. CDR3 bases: TGTGCCAGCAGCCAAAGGGGCGGCACTGAAGCTTTCTTT. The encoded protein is CASSQRGGTEAFF.

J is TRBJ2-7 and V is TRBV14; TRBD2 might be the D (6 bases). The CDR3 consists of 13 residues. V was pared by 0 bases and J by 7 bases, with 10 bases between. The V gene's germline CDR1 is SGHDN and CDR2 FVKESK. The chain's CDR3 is CASSQEEGREQYV. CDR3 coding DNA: TGTGCCAGCAGCCAAGAAGAGGGGAGGGAGCAGTACGTC.

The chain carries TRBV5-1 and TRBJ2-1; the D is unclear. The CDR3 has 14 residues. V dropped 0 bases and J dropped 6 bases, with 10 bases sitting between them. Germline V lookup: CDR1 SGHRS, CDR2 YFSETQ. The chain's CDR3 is CASSLESSTNEQFF. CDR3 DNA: TGCGCCAGCAGCTTGGAGAGCTCGACCAATGAGCAGTTCTTC.

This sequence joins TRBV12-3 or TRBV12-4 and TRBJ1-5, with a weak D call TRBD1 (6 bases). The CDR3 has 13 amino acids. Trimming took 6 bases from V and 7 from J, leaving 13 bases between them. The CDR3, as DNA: TGTGCCAGCAGGGGGGCAGGGAGCCAGCCCCAGCATTTT. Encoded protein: CASRGAGSQPQHF.

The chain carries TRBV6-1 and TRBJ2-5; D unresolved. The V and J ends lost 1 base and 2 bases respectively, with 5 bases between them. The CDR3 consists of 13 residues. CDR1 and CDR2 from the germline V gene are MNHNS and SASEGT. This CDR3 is CASSEDKQETQYF. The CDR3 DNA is TGTGCCAGCAGTGAAGACAAACAAGAGACCCAGTACTTC.

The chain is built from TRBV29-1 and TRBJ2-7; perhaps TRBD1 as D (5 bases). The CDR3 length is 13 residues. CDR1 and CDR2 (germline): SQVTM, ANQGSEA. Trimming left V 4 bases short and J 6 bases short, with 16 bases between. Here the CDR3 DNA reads TGCAGCGTTGCACAGGTCACGAATTCCGAGCAGTACTTC. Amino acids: CSVAQVTNSEQYF.

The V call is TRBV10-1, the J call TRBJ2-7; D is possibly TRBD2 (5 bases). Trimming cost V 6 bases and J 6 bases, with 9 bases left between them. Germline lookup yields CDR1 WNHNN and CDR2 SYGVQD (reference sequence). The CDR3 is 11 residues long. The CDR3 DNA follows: TGCGCCAGCAGAGATCGGGGCGAGCAGTACTTC. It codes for CASRDRGEQYF.

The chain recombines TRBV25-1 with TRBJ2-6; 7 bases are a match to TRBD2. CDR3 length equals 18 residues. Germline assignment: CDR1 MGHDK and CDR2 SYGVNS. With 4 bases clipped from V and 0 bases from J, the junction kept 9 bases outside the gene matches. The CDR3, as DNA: TGTGCCAGCAGTGGCCCGGGGAGGGCCTCCTCTGGGGCCAACGTCCTGACTTTC. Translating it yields CASSGPGRASSGANVLTF.

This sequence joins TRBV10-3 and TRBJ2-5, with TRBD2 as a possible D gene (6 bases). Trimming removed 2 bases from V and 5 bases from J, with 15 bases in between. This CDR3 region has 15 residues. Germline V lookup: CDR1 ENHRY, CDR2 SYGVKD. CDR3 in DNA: TGTGCCATCAGTGAGAAGGGAGGCCCCAGGGAGACCCAGTACTTC. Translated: CAISEKGGPRETQYF.

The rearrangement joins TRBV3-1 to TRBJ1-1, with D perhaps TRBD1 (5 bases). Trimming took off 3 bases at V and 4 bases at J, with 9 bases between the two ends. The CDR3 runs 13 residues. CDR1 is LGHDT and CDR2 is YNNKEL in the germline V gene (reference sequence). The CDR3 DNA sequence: TGTGCCAGCAGCCAGGGGGGGTCCACTGAAGCTTTCTTT. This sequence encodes CASSQGGSTEAFF.

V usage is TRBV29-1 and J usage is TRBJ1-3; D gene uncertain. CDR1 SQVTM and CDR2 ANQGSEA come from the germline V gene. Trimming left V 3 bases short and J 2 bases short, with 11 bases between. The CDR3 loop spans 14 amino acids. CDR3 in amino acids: CSVDDGFTGNTIYF. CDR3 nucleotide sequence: TGCAGCGTTGATGATGGGTTTACTGGAAACACCATATATTTT.

The CDR3 loop is CATSRDHGGNSNQPQHF. The DNA for the CDR3 is TGTGCCACCAGCAGAGATCATGGGGGGAATAGCAATCAGCCCCAGCATTTT. The rearrangement joins TRBV15 to TRBJ1-5; tentatively, D is TRBD1 (5 bases). CDR3 size: 17 residues. The V gene lost 0 bases and the J gene lost 0 bases, with 12 bases spanning the gap. The germline gives CDR1 LNHNV, CDR2 YYDKDF (reference sequence).